Each of the 8 T cell receptor beta chains below was sequenced from the same sample in a study of blood T cells in healthy people across ages. Primers used in a second PCR of roughly 7 to 12 cycles were a sample-barcoded 5' primer and a J-beta primer mix. TCRdb called the 5' RACE reads again in MiXCR, with one record for every CDR3 protein. Of 1,800,000 or so distinct CDR3 sequences listed, about two fifths are singletons. The specimen sequenced was blood. The receptors here all came from a human donor in good health.

In its sample, this clonotype was seen a few times. The CDR3 is CAWSPQGGETQYF. The DNA of the CDR3 is TGTGCCTGGAGTCCACAGGGAGGAGAGACCCAGTACTTC. The gene calls are TRBV30 and TRBJ2-5; D may match TRBD1 or TRBD2 (6 bases each). Germline CDR1 GTSNPN, CDR2 SVGIG (reference sequence). CDR3 length: 13 amino acids. Between the trimmed V and J ends, which lost 2 bases and 4 bases, there was a span of 11 bases.

This clonotype was detected only once. The gene calls are TRBV7-8 and TRBJ2-2; either TRBD1 or TRBD2 may supply D (5 bases each). This CDR3 is built from 16 residues. V lost 1 base and J lost 3, with 12 bases in between. Germline V lookup: CDR1 SGHVS, CDR2 FQNEAQ. Written as DNA, the CDR3 is TGTGCCAGCAGCTTAGGGAACATGGGACACACCGGGGAGCTGTTTTTT. Protein product: CASSLGNMGHTGELFF.

The V call is TRBV3-1, the J call TRBJ2-1, with 9 bases identical to TRBD2. J was trimmed by 5 bases and V by 4 bases; bases with no gene match: 6. This CDR3 spans 15 amino acids. Per the germline V gene, CDR1 is LGHDT and CDR2 is YNNKEL (reference sequence). The chain's CDR3 is CASSRGTSFHNEQFF. The CDR3 nucleotides are TGTGCCAGCAGCCGGGGGACTAGCTTCCACAATGAGCAGTTCTTC.

The chain couples TRBV4-2 to TRBJ2-7, with TRBD2 as a possible D gene (5 bases). CDR1 and CDR2 (germline): LGHNA, YNFKEQ. This CDR3 has 16 amino acids. Trimming pared 1 base from V and 4 bases from J, leaving 17 bases between. This CDR3 reads CASSQADGGTGYEQYF. DNA for the CDR3: TGTGCCAGCAGCCAAGCGGATGGAGGTACGGGGTACGAGCAGTACTTC.

The rearrangement joins TRBV24-1 to TRBJ1-2; 7 bases align to TRBD1. With V trimmed by 2 bases and J by 7 bases, 3 bases remained unmatched. CDR3 length: 13 amino acids. Germline V CDR1 and CDR2: KGHDR, SFDVKD. CDR3 region: CATSDSGQAGYTF. The DNA for the CDR3 is TGTGCCACCAGTGATTCTGGACAGGCTGGCTACACCTTC.

This chain connects TRBV6-2 or TRBV6-3 to TRBJ2-4, with D possibly TRBD1 on 5 matching bases. The CDR3 spans 16 residues. V lost 5 bases and J 13 bases, leaving 27 bases between the germline ends. Germline V gene data show CDR1 as MNHEY and CDR2 as SVGEGT. The CDR3 region is CASSGAAGRSYNEQYF. In DNA form, the CDR3 reads TGTGCCAGCAGTGGGGCGGCAGGGCGTTCCTACAATGAGCAGTACTTC.

V and J are TRBV29-1 and TRBJ2-1, with TRBD1 matching 7 bases. V lost 6 bases to trimming and J lost 13 bases; unmatched junction nucleotides: 18. The CDR3 sequence is 14 residues long. Germline CDR1 is SQVTM and CDR2 is ANQGSEA. CDR3 sequence reads: CSVPGQTLQETQFF. The CDR3 DNA sequence: TGCAGCGTCCCGGGACAGACTCTCCAAGAGACCCAGTTCTTC.

This clonotype was seen only a few times. V usage is TRBV20-1 and J usage is TRBJ2-7; 9 bases map to TRBD2. J was trimmed by 2 bases and V by 1 base; bases with no gene match: 3. CDR1 and CDR2 (germline): DFQATT, SNEGSKA (reference sequence). This CDR3 is built from 14 residues. The CDR3 here is CSARVAGDTYEQYF. The CDR3 DNA is TGCAGTGCTAGAGTAGCGGGGGATACCTACGAGCAGTACTTC.